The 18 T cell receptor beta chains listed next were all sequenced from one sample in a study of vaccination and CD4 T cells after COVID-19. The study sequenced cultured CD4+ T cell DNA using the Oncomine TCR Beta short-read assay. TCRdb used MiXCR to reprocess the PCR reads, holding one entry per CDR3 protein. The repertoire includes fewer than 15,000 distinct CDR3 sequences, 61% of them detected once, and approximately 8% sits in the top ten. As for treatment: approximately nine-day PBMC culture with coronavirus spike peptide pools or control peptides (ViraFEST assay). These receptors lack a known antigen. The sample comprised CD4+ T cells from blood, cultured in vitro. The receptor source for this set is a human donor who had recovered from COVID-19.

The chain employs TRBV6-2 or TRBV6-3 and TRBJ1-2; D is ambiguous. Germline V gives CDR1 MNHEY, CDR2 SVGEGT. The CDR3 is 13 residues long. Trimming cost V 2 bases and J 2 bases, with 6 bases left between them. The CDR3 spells CASSYERNYGYTF. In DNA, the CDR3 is TGTGCCAGCAGTTACGAGAGGAACTATGGCTACACCTTC.

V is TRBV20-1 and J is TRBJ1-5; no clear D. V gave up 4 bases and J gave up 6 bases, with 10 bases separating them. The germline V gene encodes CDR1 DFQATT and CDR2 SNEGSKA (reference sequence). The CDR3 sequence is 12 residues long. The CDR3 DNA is TGCAGTGCTAAGGACGGGTTTCAGCCCCAGCATTTT. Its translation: CSAKDGFQPQHF.

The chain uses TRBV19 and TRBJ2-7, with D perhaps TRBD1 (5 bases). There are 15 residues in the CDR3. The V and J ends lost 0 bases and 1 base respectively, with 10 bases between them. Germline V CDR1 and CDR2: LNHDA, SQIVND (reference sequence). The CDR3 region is CASSIDLTGSYEQYF. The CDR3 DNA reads TGTGCCAGTAGTATAGATCTTACAGGATCCTACGAGCAGTACTTC. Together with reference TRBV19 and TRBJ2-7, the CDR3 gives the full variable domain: DGGITQSPKYLFRKEGQNVTLSCEQNLNHDAMYWYRQDPGQGLRLIYYSQIVNDFQKGDIAEGYSVSREKKESFPLTVTSAQKNPTAFYLCASSIDLTGSYEQYFGPGTRLTVT.

The CDR3 loop is CSAPREGASDTQYF. The CDR3 DNA follows: TGCAGTGCTCCTCGGGAGGGGGCCTCAGATACGCAGTATTTT. V gene TRBV20-1 combines with J gene TRBJ2-3, with TRBD2 as a possible D gene (8 bases). Looked up from germline, CDR1 is DFQATT and CDR2 is SNEGSKA (reference sequence). The CDR3 sequence is 14 residues long. Trimming removed 5 bases from V and 4 bases from J, with 16 bases in between.

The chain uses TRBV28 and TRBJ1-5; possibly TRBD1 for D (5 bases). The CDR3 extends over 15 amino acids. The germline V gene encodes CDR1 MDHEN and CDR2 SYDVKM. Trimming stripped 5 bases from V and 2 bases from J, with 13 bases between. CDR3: CASSTPGDGNQPQHF. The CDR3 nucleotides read TGTGCCAGCAGTACCCCCGGGGACGGCAATCAGCCCCAGCATTTT.

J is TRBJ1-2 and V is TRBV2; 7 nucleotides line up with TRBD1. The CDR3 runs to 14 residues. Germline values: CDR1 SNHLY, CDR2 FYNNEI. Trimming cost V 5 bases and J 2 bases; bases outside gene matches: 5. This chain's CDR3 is CASSQDRQNYGYTF. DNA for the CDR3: TGTGCCAGCAGTCAGGACAGGCAAAACTATGGCTACACCTTC.

The CDR3 loop is CASRLTLNTDTQYF. For the CDR3, the DNA is TGTGCCAGCAGGTTGACATTGAACACAGATACGCAGTATTTT. The rearrangement links TRBV2 to TRBJ2-3, with D hard to call. Germline CDR1 is SNHLY and CDR2 is FYNNEI. CDR3 length: 14 residues. The V and J ends lost 6 bases and 2 bases respectively, with 12 bases between them.

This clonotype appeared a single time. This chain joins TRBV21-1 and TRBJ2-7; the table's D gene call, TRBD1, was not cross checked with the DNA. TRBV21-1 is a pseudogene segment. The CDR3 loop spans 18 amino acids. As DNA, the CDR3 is TGTGCCAGCAGAAACGACCCGGGACCCCCGAAACGCTCCTACGAGCAGTACTTC. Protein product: CASRNDPGPPKRSYEQYF.

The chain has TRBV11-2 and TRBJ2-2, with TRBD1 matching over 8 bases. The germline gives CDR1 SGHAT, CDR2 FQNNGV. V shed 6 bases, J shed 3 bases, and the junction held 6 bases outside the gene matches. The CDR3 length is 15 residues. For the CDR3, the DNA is TGTGCCAGCAGAGACGAGGGACAGGACACCGGGGAGCTGTTTTTT. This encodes CASRDEGQDTGELFF.

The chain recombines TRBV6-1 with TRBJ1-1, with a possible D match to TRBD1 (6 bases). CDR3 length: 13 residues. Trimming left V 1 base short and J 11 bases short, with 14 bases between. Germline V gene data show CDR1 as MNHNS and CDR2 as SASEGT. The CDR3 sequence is CASSEGFRGGAFF. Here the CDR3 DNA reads TGTGCCAGCAGTGAAGGTTTTCGAGGGGGGGCTTTCTTT.

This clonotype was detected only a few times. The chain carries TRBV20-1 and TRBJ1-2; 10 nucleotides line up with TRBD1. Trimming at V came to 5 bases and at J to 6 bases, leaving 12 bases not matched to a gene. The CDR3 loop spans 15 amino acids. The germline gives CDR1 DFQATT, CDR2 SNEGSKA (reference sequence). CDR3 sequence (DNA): TGCAGTGCTCACTCCCGGGACAGGGGAAAAGATGGCTACACCTTC. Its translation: CSAHSRDRGKDGYTF.

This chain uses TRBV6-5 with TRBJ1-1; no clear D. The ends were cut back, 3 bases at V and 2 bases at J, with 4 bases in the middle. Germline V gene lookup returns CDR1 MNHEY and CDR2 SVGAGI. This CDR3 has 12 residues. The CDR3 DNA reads TGTGCCAGCAGTTATTATAACACTGAAGCTTTCTTT. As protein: CASSYYNTEAFF.

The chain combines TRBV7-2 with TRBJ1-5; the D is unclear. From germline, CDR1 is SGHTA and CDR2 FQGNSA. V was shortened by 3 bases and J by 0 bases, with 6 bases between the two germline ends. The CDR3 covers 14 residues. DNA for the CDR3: TGTGCCAGCAGCTTCGAATATAGCAATCAGCCCCAGCATTTT. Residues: CASSFEYSNQPQHF.

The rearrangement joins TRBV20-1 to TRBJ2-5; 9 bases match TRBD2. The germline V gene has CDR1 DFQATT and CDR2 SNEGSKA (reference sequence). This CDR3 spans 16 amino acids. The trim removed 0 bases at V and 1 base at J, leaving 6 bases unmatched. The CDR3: CSARDKRGLAQETQYF. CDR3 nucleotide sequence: TGCAGTGCTAGAGATAAGAGGGGACTAGCCCAAGAGACCCAGTACTTC.

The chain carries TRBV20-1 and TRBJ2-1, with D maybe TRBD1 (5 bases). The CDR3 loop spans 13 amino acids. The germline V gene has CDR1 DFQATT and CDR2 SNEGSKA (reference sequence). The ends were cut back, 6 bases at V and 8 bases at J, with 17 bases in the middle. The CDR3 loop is CSAPPSATDEQFF. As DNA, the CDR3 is TGCAGTGCCCCGCCCTCCGCGACAGATGAGCAGTTCTTC.

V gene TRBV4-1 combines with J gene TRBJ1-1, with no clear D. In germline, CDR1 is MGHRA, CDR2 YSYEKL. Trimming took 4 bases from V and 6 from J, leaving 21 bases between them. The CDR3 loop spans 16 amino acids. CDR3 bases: TGCGCCAGCAGCCTTACCCCGACGGTTAACACCCCTGAAGCTTTCTTT. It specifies CASSLTPTVNTPEAFF.

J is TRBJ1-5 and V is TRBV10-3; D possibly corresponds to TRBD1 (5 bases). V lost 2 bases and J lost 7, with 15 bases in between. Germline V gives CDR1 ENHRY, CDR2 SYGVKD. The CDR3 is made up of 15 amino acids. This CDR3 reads CAISERGTEDQPQHF. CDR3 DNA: TGTGCCATCAGTGAGCGCGGGACCGAGGACCAGCCCCAGCATTTT.

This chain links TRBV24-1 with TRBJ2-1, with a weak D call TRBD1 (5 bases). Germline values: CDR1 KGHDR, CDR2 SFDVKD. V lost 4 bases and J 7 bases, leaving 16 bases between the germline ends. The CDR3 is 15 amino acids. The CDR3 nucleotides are TGTGCCACCAGTGAAAGGGGTCAGGTCCGGAATGAGCAGTTCTTC. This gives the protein CATSERGQVRNEQFF.